This TCR beta chain was found in a study of shared clonotypes between healthy human individuals. All donors were healthy HIV-negative adults lacking recent acute infections or vaccinations. The repertoire was sequenced with immunoSEQ multiplex PCR; TCRdb's copy has only in-frame clones and lacks some. Of about 510,000 clones in the sample, 90% to 96% were seen once. This CDR3 contains 14 residues. CDR1 is SGHRS, CDR2 YFSETQ, per germline. The V end was cut by 5 bases, the J end by 9 bases, with 21 bases between. This receptor was taken from a woman in her 30s in good health. The J gene is TRBJ2-7, the V gene TRBV5-1, with D possibly TRBD2 on 6 matching bases. Sequencing used naive CD4+ T cells sorted from blood. Subset: CD45RA+ positively selected. CDR3 in DNA: TGCGCCAGCAGGTTTGATAGCGGTCGCTTGGGGCAGTACTTC. It encodes CASRFDSGRLGQYF.